The 23 T cell receptor beta chains below come from one sample, sequenced in a study of cytomegalovirus exposure and HLA in healthy donors (dated by TCRdb to between 2016 and 2019). Library preparation was by the immunoSEQ multiplex PCR assay. For the multiplex PCR, a mixture combining 60 forward primers for TCR Vbeta segments and 13 reverse primers for TCR Jbeta segments was used. Not all clones reach the TCRdb copy of this immuneACCESS table, which keeps in-frame sequences only. Checked studies attribute under half of the gap to unresolved V genes and leave the rest unexplained. A total of 250,000 or so clones appear in this sample, 85% to 95% of them only once. In total, the top ten clones hold roughly 1.6% of the sample. The specimen sequenced was PBMCs. The receptor set was obtained from a girl aged 2-10 years in good health and CMV-seronegative.

The J gene is TRBJ1-5, the V gene TRBV19, with 7 nucleotides matching TRBD1. Germline CDR1 reads LNHDA; CDR2 reads SQIVND (reference sequence). Trimming removed 5 bases from V and 2 bases from J; junction bases left unmatched: 6. The CDR3 spans 15 residues. The DNA for the CDR3 is TGTGCCAGTAGTCCCAGGACAGGACGCAATCAGCCCCAGCATTTT. This codes for CASSPRTGRNQPQHF. The full variable domain, completed using reference TRBV19 and TRBJ1-5, is DGGITQSPKYLFRKEGQNVTLSCEQNLNHDAMYWYRQDPGQGLRLIYYSQIVNDFQKGDIAEGYSVSREKKESFPLTVTSAQKNPTAFYLCASSPRTGRNQPQHFGDGTRLSIL.

V is TRBV9 and J is TRBJ1-1, with 9 bases identical to TRBD1. V trimming: 3 bases; J trimming: 5 bases; junction bases outside the gene matches: 11. The CDR3 loop spans 16 amino acids. Germline CDR1 reads SGDLS; CDR2 reads YYNGEE. DNA of the CDR3: TGTGCCAGCAGCGCACCGGGACAGGGAATGTGGACTGAAGCTTTCTTT. Amino acid sequence: CASSAPGQGMWTEAFF.

The CDR3 protein is CASSPGQSNYGYTF. The CDR3 nucleotides are TGTGCCAGCAGCCCGGGACAATCTAACTATGGCTACACCTTC. The rearrangement uses TRBV5-6 and TRBJ1-2, with D possibly TRBD1 on 6 matching bases. Per germline, CDR1 SGHDT and CDR2 YYEEEE. The CDR3 runs to 14 residues. The V end was cut by 4 bases, the J end by 0 bases, with 10 bases between.

The chain uses TRBV5-6 and TRBJ1-2; a possible D gene is TRBD1 (5 bases). The CDR3 has 14 amino acids. CDR1 is SGHDT, CDR2 YYEEEE, per germline. With 4 bases removed from V and 10 bases from J, the gap between germline ends came to 20 bases. This CDR3 reads CASSLRGEHHYYTF. CDR3 sequence (DNA): TGTGCCAGCAGCCTGCGGGGGGAACACCACTACTACACCTTC.

The rearrangement uses TRBV25-1 and TRBJ1-3, with a possible D match to TRBD1 (6 bases). The CDR3 length is 16 residues. From germline, CDR1 is MGHDK and CDR2 SYGVNS. V lost 2 bases and J 4 bases, leaving 15 bases between the germline ends. The CDR3 sequence is CASSELGGARGNTIYF. CDR3 coding DNA: TGTGCCAGCAGTGAACTGGGGGGGGCGCGGGGAAACACCATATATTTT.

The rearrangement links TRBV5-1 to TRBJ1-3; TRBD1 matches at 7 bases. V lost 0 bases and J lost 2; bases outside the gene matches: 11. Looked up from germline, CDR1 is SGHRS and CDR2 is YFSETQ. CDR3 length equals 18 residues. This CDR3 is CASSLDRQGGPTGNTIYF. The CDR3 DNA reads as TGCGCCAGCAGCTTGGATCGGCAGGGGGGTCCTACTGGAAACACCATATATTTT.

This clone was observed a few times. Written as DNA, the CDR3 is TGTGCCAGCAGCCTCACAGGGGCCACAGATACGCAGTATTTT. Translating gives CASSLTGATDTQYF. The rearrangement uses TRBV11-2 and TRBJ2-3; 7 bases match TRBD1. With 5 bases clipped from V and 2 bases from J, the junction kept 4 bases outside the gene matches. Germline CDR1 is SGHAT and CDR2 is FQNNGV. The CDR3 length is 14 residues.

The table lists this clone with a count of one. This chain connects TRBV19 to TRBJ2-7; tentative D call: TRBD2 (6 bases). The germline V gene encodes CDR1 LNHDA and CDR2 SQIVND (reference sequence). There are 15 residues in the CDR3. Trimming stripped 1 base from V and 1 base from J, with 11 bases between. The chain's CDR3 is CASSIGGTVSYEQYF. In DNA form, the CDR3 reads TGTGCCAGTAGTATAGGGGGGACTGTATCCTACGAGCAGTACTTC. Complete variable domain (other parts from reference TRBV19 and TRBJ2-7): DGGITQSPKYLFRKEGQNVTLSCEQNLNHDAMYWYRQDPGQGLRLIYYSQIVNDFQKGDIAEGYSVSREKKESFPLTVTSAQKNPTAFYLCASSIGGTVSYEQYFGPGTRLTVT.

This chain joins TRBV6-5 and TRBJ2-7; D possibly corresponds to TRBD2 (6 bases). CDR3 size: 14 residues. Germline lookup yields CDR1 MNHEY and CDR2 SVGAGI. V dropped 5 bases and J dropped 4 bases, with 15 bases sitting between them. The chain's CDR3 is CASSHPTSHYEQYF. Written as DNA, the CDR3 is TGTGCCAGCAGTCATCCGACTAGTCATTACGAGCAGTACTTC.

The V call is TRBV4-2, the J call TRBJ2-5; 9 nucleotides agree with TRBD2. The trim removed 4 bases at V and 2 bases at J, leaving 8 bases unmatched. There are 16 residues in the CDR3. CDR1 is LGHNA, CDR2 YNFKEQ, per germline. CDR3 sequence (DNA): TGTGCCAGCAGCCCATTGGGCGGGGGGGAACAAGAGACCCAGTACTTC. Amino acids: CASSPLGGGEQETQYF.

The genes are TRBV19 and TRBJ2-2, with TRBD2 as a possible D gene (6 bases). Germline V gene lookup returns CDR1 LNHDA and CDR2 SQIVND (reference sequence). The V end lost 5 bases, the J end lost 5 bases, and 15 bases lay between the germline ends. There are 15 residues in the CDR3. The CDR3: CASSQTVAATGELFF. The CDR3 DNA reads as TGTGCCAGTAGTCAAACGGTAGCGGCTACCGGGGAGCTGTTTTTT.

V and J are TRBV19 and TRBJ1-1, with D possibly being TRBD1 (6 bases). V was clipped by 8 bases and J by 1 base, with 17 bases between them. The CDR3 runs 15 residues. Germline V gene lookup returns CDR1 LNHDA and CDR2 SQIVND (reference sequence). This CDR3 reads CASRPHDRKNTEAFF. CDR3 DNA: TGTGCCAGTCGCCCCCACGACAGGAAGAACACTGAAGCTTTCTTT. The full variable domain, its missing parts supplied by reference TRBV19 and TRBJ1-1, is DGGITQSPKYLFRKEGQNVTLSCEQNLNHDAMYWYRQDPGQGLRLIYYSQIVNDFQKGDIAEGYSVSREKKESFPLTVTSAQKNPTAFYLCASRPHDRKNTEAFFGQGTRLTVV.

As concerns this clone: One junction end disagrees with the germline gene, perhaps due to a read error. The chain uses TRBV7-9 and TRBJ2-1; TRBD2 agrees at 9 bases. The CDR3 is made up of 19 amino acids. The germline V gene has CDR1 SEHNR and CDR2 FQNEAQ (reference sequence). CDR3 sequence: CSSSLGVVHSGSSYNEQFF. CDR3 bases: TGTTCCAGCAGCTTGGGCGTGGTCCATAGCGGGAGCTCCTACAATGAGCAGTTCTTC.

The chain links TRBV11-2 to TRBJ1-1; D remains ambiguous. The CDR3 has 11 residues. Germline values: CDR1 SGHAT, CDR2 FQNNGV. Between the trimmed V and J ends, which lost 7 bases and 7 bases, there was a span of 10 bases. The CDR3 protein is CASTGGSEAFF. CDR3 DNA: TGTGCCAGCACGGGCGGGAGTGAAGCTTTCTTT. Filled out from reference TRBV11-2 and TRBJ1-1, the complete variable domain reads EAGVAQSPRYKIIEKRQSVAFWCNPISGHATLYWYQQILGQGPKLLIQFQNNGVVDDSQLPKDRFSAERLKGVDSTLKIQPAKLEDSAVYLCASTGGSEAFFGQGTRLTVV.

V and J are TRBV5-6 and TRBJ1-5; D is uncertain. V was shortened by 1 base and J by 5 bases, with 13 bases between the two germline ends. Germline-derived CDR1 and CDR2 are SGHDT and YYEEEE. The CDR3 totals 15 residues. The DNA for the CDR3 is TGTGCCAGCAGCTTGTGGGTCGGGTGGGATCAGCCCCAGCATTTT. It yields the protein CASSLWVGWDQPQHF. The full variable domain, rest sourced from reference TRBV5-6 and TRBJ1-5, is DAGVTQSPTHLIKTRGQQVTLRCSPKSGHDTVSWYQQALGQGPQFIFQYYEEEERQRGNFPDRFSGHQFPNYSSELNVNALLLGDSALYLCASSLWVGWDQPQHFGDGTRLSIL.

This chain joins TRBV7-2 and TRBJ2-1, with D tentatively TRBD2 (6 bases). Deletions cut 2 bases from V and 6 bases from J, with 20 bases between. Germline V gene sequence: CDR1 SGHTA, CDR2 FQGNSA. The CDR3 length is 17 residues. In DNA, the CDR3 is TGTGCCAGCAGCTTATGGTTGCGGGGAGGTGTAATCAATGAGCAGTTCTTC. This encodes CASSLWLRGGVINEQFF. Looking up the rest from reference TRBV7-2 and TRBJ2-1 gives the full variable domain: GAGVSQSPSNKVTEKGKDVELRCDPISGHTALYWYRQSLGQGLEFLIYFQGNSAPDKSGLPSDRFSAERTGGSVSTLTIQRTQQEDSAVYLCASSLWLRGGVINEQFFGPGTRLTVL.

The rearrangement uses TRBV11-2 and TRBJ2-5, with a possible D match to TRBD2 (7 bases). Germline assignment: CDR1 SGHAT and CDR2 FQNNGV. This CDR3 region has 12 residues. The V end lost 11 bases, the J end lost 5 bases, and 15 bases lay between the germline ends. The CDR3 sequence is CASKGGGETQYF. The CDR3 nucleotides read TGTGCCTCAAAGGGGGGAGGGGAGACCCAGTACTTC.

This rearrangement joins TRBV5-1 to TRBJ2-1; the D gene is possibly TRBD1 (6 bases). The ends were cut back, 2 bases at V and 0 bases at J, with 12 bases in the middle. Looked up from germline, CDR1 is SGHRS and CDR2 is YFSETQ. The length of the CDR3 is 16 residues. In nucleotides, the CDR3 is TGCGCCAGCAGCTTCTACAGGGAGAGCTCCTACAATGAGCAGTTCTTC. Protein product: CASSFYRESSYNEQFF.

In its sample, this clone was seen a few times. This rearrangement joins TRBV7-8 to TRBJ2-5, with 8 bases matching TRBD2. The germline gives CDR1 SGHVS, CDR2 FQNEAQ. J was trimmed by 2 bases and V by 3 bases; bases with no gene match: 2. The CDR3 has 14 residues. In nucleotides, the CDR3 is TGTGCCAGCAGCTTTTTAGCGGGGCAAGAGACCCAGTACTTC. Translated: CASSFLAGQETQYF.

V gene TRBV10-2 combines with J gene TRBJ1-1; 7 bases fit TRBD1. The V gene end was trimmed by 6 bases and the J gene end by 5 bases; junction bases not matched to a gene: 3. This CDR3 has 12 amino acids. Germline values: CDR1 WSHSY, CDR2 SAAADI. The DNA for the CDR3 is TGCGCCAGCAGAGCAGGGGGAACTGAAGCTTTCTTT. Protein: CASRAGGTEAFF.

This chain uses TRBV19 with TRBJ2-7; D call uncertain. This CDR3 has 14 amino acids. V was cut by 3 bases and J by 0 bases, with 9 bases left in between. The germline CDR1 and CDR2 sequences are LNHDA and SQIVND (reference sequence). CDR3 bases: TGTGCCAGTAGTATTCAGGATAGCTCCTACGAGCAGTACTTC. Protein sequence: CASSIQDSSYEQYF.

The chain joins TRBV6-5 to TRBJ2-1; maybe TRBD2 (6 bases). Germline V gene lookup returns CDR1 MNHEY and CDR2 SVGAGI. Trimming removed 0 bases at V and 0 bases at J, with 6 bases between. This CDR3 spans 15 amino acids. The CDR3 sequence is CASSYSGSSYNEQFF. The DNA of the CDR3 is TGTGCCAGCAGTTACTCCGGGAGCTCCTACAATGAGCAGTTCTTC.

With respect to this clone: The sample contains more than one DNA sequence encoding this CDR3. V usage is TRBV30 and J usage is TRBJ1-5; a possible D gene is TRBD1 (6 bases). V lost 3 bases to trimming and J lost 4 bases, with 10 bases between them. This CDR3 has 13 residues. CDR1 and CDR2 (germline): GTSNPN, SVGIG (reference sequence). The CDR3 DNA sequence: TGTGCCTGGAGCCCCCAGGGGAATCAGCCCCAGCATTTT. Translation gives CAWSPQGNQPQHF.